Below are 15 T cell receptor beta chains sequenced from a single sample in a study of cytomegalovirus exposure and HLA in healthy donors. In the PCR, 60 Vbeta and 13 Jbeta primers were used. TCRdb's copy holds only in-frame clones and misses some; the assay was immunoSEQ multiplex PCR. The sample holds about 120,000 clones, roughly 80% seen once. Input material: PBMCs. These receptors were obtained from a man aged 25-45 years in good health and CMV-seronegative.

This clone was seen only a few times. CDR3 amino acids: CASSQDPQGAKNIQYF. In DNA, the CDR3 is TGCGCCAGCAGCCAAGATCCCCAGGGGGCCAAAAACATTCAGTACTTC. The V call is TRBV4-1, the J call TRBJ2-4, with a tentative D call TRBD1 (6 bases). CDR1 is MGHRA, CDR2 YSYEKL, per germline. There are 16 residues in the CDR3. V dropped 0 bases and J dropped 1 base, with 10 bases sitting between them.

This CDR3 is CASSLGPGGQGNEQFF. CDR3 bases: TGCGCCAGCAGCTTGGGTCCGGGGGGGCAGGGCAATGAGCAGTTCTTC. V is TRBV5-1 and J is TRBJ2-1; 8 bases line up with TRBD2. CDR1 is SGHRS, CDR2 YFSETQ, per germline. V lost 0 bases, J lost 6 bases, and 8 bases stayed unmatched. This CDR3 has 16 amino acids.

The gene calls are TRBV5-6 and TRBJ2-2; TRBD2 might be the D (6 bases). Germline lookup yields CDR1 SGHDT and CDR2 YYEEEE. V was cut by 4 bases and J by 3 bases, with 22 bases left in between. The CDR3 is 18 amino acids. The CDR3: CASSPEEGAGTDTGELFF. CDR3 sequence (DNA): TGTGCCAGCAGCCCTGAGGAGGGCGCAGGGACGGACACCGGGGAGCTGTTTTTT.

The chain couples TRBV4-2 to TRBJ1-3; D gene ambiguous. Germline-derived CDR1 and CDR2 are LGHNA and YNFKEQ. The V end lost 0 bases, the J end lost 0 bases, and 12 bases lay between the germline ends. This CDR3 has 17 residues. The CDR3 region is CASSQDGRPLSGNTIYF. For the CDR3, the DNA is TGTGCCAGCAGCCAAGATGGCAGGCCCCTCTCTGGAAACACCATATATTTT.

The chain links TRBV27 to TRBJ1-6, with a possible D match to TRBD1 (5 bases). CDR1 is MNHEY and CDR2 is SMNVEV in the germline V gene (reference sequence). The CDR3 loop spans 12 amino acids. V lost 5 bases and J lost 11, with 10 bases in between. The CDR3 DNA is TGTGCCAGCAGTCGCCAGGGTACACCCCTCCACTTT. Translation gives CASSRQGTPLHF.

This clone occurred a few times. The rearrangement uses TRBV4-1 and TRBJ1-2; D call uncertain. This CDR3 is built from 16 residues. With 0 bases removed from V and 6 bases from J, the gap between germline ends came to 17 bases. Germline V gene data show CDR1 as MGHRA and CDR2 as YSYEKL. CDR3 amino acids: CASSQEIIRLPNGYTF. The CDR3 DNA reads as TGCGCCAGCAGCCAAGAGATCATAAGACTACCCAATGGCTACACCTTC.

This chain uses TRBV10-3 with TRBJ1-1, with unresolved D. CDR3 length equals 15 residues. From germline, CDR1 is ENHRY and CDR2 SYGVKD. V was clipped by 2 bases and J by 3 bases, with 13 bases between them. CDR3 protein: CAISEKVQRDTEAFF. The CDR3, as DNA: TGTGCCATCAGTGAGAAGGTACAGCGGGACACTGAAGCTTTCTTT.

The CDR3 DNA is TGTGCCAGCAGCTTGACCGACGGCGGTGGGTACGAGCAGTACTTC. Translated: CASSLTDGGGYEQYF. This sequence joins TRBV11-2 and TRBJ2-7, with D uncertain. V lost 3 bases to trimming and J lost 4 bases, with 16 bases between them. The CDR3 loop spans 15 amino acids. In germline, CDR1 is SGHAT, CDR2 FQNNGV.

The V call is TRBV28, the J call TRBJ2-7; TRBD1 matches 7 bases. This CDR3 region has 14 residues. Trimming removed 6 bases from V and 7 bases from J; junction bases left unmatched: 12. Germline-derived CDR1 and CDR2 are MDHEN and SYDVKM. This CDR3 reads CASREGDRRVEQYF. The CDR3 DNA reads TGTGCCAGCAGGGAAGGGGACAGACGTGTGGAGCAGTACTTC. Complete variable domain (other parts from reference TRBV28 and TRBJ2-7): DVKVTQSSRYLVKRTGEKVFLECVQDMDHENMFWYRQDPGLGLRLIYFSYDVKMKEKGDIPEGYSVSREKKERFSLILESASTNQTSMYLCASREGDRRVEQYFGPGTRLTVT.

V and J are TRBV7-9 and TRBJ1-5; possible D gene TRBD1, 5 bases. V shed 3 bases and J shed 5 bases, with 8 bases lying between them. CDR3 length: 13 residues. Germline V CDR1 and CDR2: SEHNR, FQNEAQ (reference sequence). The CDR3 sequence: CASSLGGDQPQHF. The CDR3 nucleotides are TGTGCCAGCAGCTTGGGGGGGGATCAGCCCCAGCATTTT.

This clone showed up just a few times. The chain recombines TRBV11-2 with TRBJ2-3, with a tentative D call TRBD2 (6 bases). There are 18 residues in the CDR3. The V end lost 5 bases, the J end lost 0 bases, and 21 bases lay between the germline ends. CDR1 is SGHAT and CDR2 is FQNNGV in the germline V gene. Written as DNA, the CDR3 is TGTGCCAGCAGCCCCCCGTGGAGGGGAAGAGGCAGCACAGATACGCAGTATTTT. Translation gives CASSPPWRGRGSTDTQYF.

The genes are TRBV7-2 and TRBJ2-7, with 9 bases fitting TRBD1. This CDR3 is 17 amino acids long. Trimming at V came to 1 base and at J to 0 bases, leaving 7 bases not matched to a gene. Germline lookup yields CDR1 SGHTA and CDR2 FQGNSA. The CDR3, as DNA: TGTGCCAGCAGCTTAGGGAGGACAGGGGATGACTCCTACGAGCAGTACTTC. Translated, it gives CASSLGRTGDDSYEQYF.

CDR3 residues: CASSPGTGVEQYF. The CDR3 bases are TGCGCCAGCAGCCCTGGGACAGGGGTCGAGCAGTACTTC. The chain employs TRBV5-1 and TRBJ2-7, with 10 nucleotides matching TRBD1. Looked up from germline, CDR1 is SGHRS and CDR2 is YFSETQ. This CDR3 contains 13 residues. V was clipped by 4 bases and J by 6 bases; unmatched bases: 4.

J is TRBJ2-7 and V is TRBV7-2, with D hard to call. The CDR3 runs 13 residues. V shed 0 bases and J shed 6 bases, with 9 bases lying between them. Germline CDR1 reads SGHTA; CDR2 reads FQGNSA. CDR3 sequence: CASSLAPLGEQYF. The CDR3 DNA follows: TGTGCCAGCAGCTTAGCGCCCCTCGGCGAGCAGTACTTC.

In its sample, this clone was seen once. This chain uses TRBV19 with TRBJ2-7; D not certain. Trimming removed 3 bases from V and 0 bases from J, with 12 bases in between. The V gene's germline CDR1 is LNHDA and CDR2 SQIVND (reference sequence). The CDR3 runs to 15 residues. The DNA for the CDR3 is TGTGCCAGTAGTATCACAGTGGGTTTCTCCTACGAGCAGTACTTC. Its protein product is CASSITVGFSYEQYF. The whole variable domain, filled in from reference TRBV19 and TRBJ2-7, reads DGGITQSPKYLFRKEGQNVTLSCEQNLNHDAMYWYRQDPGQGLRLIYYSQIVNDFQKGDIAEGYSVSREKKESFPLTVTSAQKNPTAFYLCASSITVGFSYEQYFGPGTRLTVT.